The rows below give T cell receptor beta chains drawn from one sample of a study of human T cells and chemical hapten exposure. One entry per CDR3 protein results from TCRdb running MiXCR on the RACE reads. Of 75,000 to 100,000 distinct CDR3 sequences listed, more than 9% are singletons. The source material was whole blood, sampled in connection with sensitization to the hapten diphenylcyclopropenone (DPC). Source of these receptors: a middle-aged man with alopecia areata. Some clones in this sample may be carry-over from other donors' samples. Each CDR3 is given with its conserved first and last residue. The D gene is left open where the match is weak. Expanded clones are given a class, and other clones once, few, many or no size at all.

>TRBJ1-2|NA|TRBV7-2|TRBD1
TGTGCCAGCAGCTCCAGGACAGGACAAGGCTACACCTTC
CASSSRTGQGYTF
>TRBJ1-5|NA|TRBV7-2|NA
TGTGCCAGCAGCGAGGGACAAAGAGGTCAGCCCCAGCATTTT
CASSEGQRGQPQHF
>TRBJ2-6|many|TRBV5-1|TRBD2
TGCGCCAGCAGCTTGGTGGCTAGCGGAGGCTCTGGGGCCAACGTCCTGACTTTC
CASSLVASGGSGANVLTF
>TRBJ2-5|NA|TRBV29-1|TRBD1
TGCAGCGTTAGAACAGGGGGCTTGGAGACCCAGTACTTC
CSVRTGGLETQYF
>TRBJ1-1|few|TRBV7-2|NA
TGTGCCAGCAGCTACTCGGGGATCAACACTGAAGCTTTCTTT
CASSYSGINTEAFF
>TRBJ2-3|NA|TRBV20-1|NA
TGCAGTGCTAGTAGTGACCTGCGCACAGATACGCAGTATTTT
CSASSDLRTDTQYF
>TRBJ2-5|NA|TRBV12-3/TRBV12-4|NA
TGTGCCAGCAGTCCTGCGGTCAGAGGGAGTGCTCCCGAGACCCAGTACTTC
CASSPAVRGSAPETQYF
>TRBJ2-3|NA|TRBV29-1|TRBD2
TGCAGCGTCGAAGGACTAGCCTCCCGAGATACGCAGTATTTT
CSVEGLASRDTQYF
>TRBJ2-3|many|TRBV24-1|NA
TGTGCCACCAGGTCAAGTGCAGATACGCAGTATTTT
CATRSSADTQYF
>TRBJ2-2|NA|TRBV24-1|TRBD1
TGTGCCACCAGTGCCGGACAGGGCGACACCGGGGAGCTGTTTTTT
CATSAGQGDTGELFF